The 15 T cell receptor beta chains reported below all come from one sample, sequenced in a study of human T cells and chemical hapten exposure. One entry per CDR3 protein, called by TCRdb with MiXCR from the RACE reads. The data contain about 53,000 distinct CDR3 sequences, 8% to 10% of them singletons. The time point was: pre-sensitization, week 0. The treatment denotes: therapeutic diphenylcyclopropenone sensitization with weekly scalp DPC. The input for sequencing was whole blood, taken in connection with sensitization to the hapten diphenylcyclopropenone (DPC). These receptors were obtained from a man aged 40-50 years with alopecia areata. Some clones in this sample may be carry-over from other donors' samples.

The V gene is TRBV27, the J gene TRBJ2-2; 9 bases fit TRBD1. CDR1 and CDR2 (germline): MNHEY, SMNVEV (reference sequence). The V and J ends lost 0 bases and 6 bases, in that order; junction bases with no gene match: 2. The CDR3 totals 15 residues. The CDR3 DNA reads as TGTGCCAGCAGTTTATCGGACAGGGGCTCCGGGGAGCTGTTTTTT. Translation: CASSLSDRGSGELFF.

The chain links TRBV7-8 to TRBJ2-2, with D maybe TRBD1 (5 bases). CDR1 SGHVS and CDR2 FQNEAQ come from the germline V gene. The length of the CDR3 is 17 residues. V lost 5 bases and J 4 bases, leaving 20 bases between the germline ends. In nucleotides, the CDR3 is TGTGCCAGCAGCCAACGGACGTGGGGCGCAGGCACCGGGGAGCTGTTTTTT. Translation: CASSQRTWGAGTGELFF. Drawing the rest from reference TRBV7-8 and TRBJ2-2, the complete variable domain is GAGVSQSPRYKVAKRGQDVALRCDPISGHVSLFWYQQALGQGPEFLTYFQNEAQLDKSGLPSDRFFAERPEGSVSTLKIQRTQQEDSAVYLCASSQRTWGAGTGELFFGEGSRLTVL.

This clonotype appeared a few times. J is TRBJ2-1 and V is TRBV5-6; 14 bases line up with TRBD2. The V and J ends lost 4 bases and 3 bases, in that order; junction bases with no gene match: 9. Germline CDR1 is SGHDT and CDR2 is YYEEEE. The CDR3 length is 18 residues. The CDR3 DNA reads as TGTGCCAGCAGCCTAAGCAGGACTAGCGGGAGGTTCTACAATGAGCAGTTCTTC. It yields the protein CASSLSRTSGRFYNEQFF.

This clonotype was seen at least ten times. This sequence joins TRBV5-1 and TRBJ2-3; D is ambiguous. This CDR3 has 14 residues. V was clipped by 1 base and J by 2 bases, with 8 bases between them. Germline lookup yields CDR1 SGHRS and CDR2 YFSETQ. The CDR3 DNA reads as TGCGCCAGCAGCTTGCACTCAAACACAGATACGCAGTATTTT. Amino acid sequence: CASSLHSNTDTQYF.

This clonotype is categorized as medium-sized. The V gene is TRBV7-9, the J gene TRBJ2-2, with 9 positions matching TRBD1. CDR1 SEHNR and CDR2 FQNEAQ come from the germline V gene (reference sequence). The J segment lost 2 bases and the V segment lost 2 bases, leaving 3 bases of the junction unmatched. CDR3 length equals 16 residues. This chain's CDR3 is CASSLRQGVNTGELFF. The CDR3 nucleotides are TGTGCCAGCAGCTTACGACAGGGGGTTAACACCGGGGAGCTGTTTTTT.

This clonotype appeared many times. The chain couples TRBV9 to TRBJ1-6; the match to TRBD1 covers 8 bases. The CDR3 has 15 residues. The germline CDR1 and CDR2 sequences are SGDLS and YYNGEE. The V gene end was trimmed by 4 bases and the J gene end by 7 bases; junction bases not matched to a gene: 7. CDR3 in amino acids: CASSRGGQANSPLHF. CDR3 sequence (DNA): TGTGCCAGCAGCAGAGGGGGACAGGCCAATTCACCCCTCCACTTT. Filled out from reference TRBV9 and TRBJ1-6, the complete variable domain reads DSGVTQTPKHLITATGQRVTLRCSPRSGDLSVYWYQQSLDQGLQFLIQYYNGEERAKGNILERFSAQQFPDLHSELNLSSLELGDSALYFCASSRGGQANSPLHFGNGTRLTVT.

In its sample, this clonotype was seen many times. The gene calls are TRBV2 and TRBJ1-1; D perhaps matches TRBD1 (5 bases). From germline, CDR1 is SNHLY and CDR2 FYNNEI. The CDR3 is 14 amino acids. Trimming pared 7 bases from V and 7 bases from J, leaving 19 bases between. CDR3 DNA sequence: TGTGCCAGCACCGGTTTTAAGGGGTATGGTGAAGCTTTCTTT. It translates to CASTGFKGYGEAFF.

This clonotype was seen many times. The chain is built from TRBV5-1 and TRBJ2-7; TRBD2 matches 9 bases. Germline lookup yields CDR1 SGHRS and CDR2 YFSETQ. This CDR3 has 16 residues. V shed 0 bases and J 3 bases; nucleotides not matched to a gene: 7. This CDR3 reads CASSLAELAGSYEQYF. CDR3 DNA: TGCGCCAGCAGCTTGGCCGAGCTAGCGGGGAGCTACGAGCAGTACTTC. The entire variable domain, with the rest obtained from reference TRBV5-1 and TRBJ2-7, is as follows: KAGVTQTPRYLIKTRGQQVTLSCSPISGHRSVSWYQQTPGQGLQFLFEYFSETQRNKGNFPGRFSGRQFSNSRSEMNVSTLELGDSALYLCASSLAELAGSYEQYFGPGTRLTVT.

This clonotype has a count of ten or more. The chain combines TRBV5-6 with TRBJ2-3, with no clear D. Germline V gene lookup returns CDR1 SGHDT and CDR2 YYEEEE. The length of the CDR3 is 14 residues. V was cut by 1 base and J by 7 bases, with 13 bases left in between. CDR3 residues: CASSLSESTHTQYF. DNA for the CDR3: TGTGCCAGCAGCTTGTCCGAGAGTACACATACGCAGTATTTT. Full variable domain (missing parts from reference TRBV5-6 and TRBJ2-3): DAGVTQSPTHLIKTRGQQVTLRCSPKSGHDTVSWYQQALGQGPQFIFQYYEEEERQRGNFPDRFSGHQFPNYSSELNVNALLLGDSALYLCASSLSESTHTQYFGPGTRLTVL.

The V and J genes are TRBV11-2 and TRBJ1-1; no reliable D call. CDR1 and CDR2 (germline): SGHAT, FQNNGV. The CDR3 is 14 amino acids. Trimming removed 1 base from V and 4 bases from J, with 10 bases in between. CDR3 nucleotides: TGTGCCAGCAGCTTAGGCAGAATGGGCACTGAAGCTTTCTTT. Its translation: CASSLGRMGTEAFF.

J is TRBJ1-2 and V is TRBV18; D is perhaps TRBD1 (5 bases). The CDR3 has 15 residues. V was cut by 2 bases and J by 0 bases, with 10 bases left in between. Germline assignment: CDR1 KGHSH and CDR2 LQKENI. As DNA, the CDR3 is TGTGCCAGCTCACCATCGGGGGAAGCTAACTATGGCTACACCTTC. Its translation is CASSPSGEANYGYTF.

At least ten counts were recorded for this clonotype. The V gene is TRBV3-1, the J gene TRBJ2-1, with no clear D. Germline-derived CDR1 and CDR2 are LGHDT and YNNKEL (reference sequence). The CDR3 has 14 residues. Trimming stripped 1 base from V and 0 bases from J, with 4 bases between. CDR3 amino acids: CASSQGGSYNEQFF. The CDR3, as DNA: TGTGCCAGCAGCCAAGGGGGCTCCTACAATGAGCAGTTCTTC.

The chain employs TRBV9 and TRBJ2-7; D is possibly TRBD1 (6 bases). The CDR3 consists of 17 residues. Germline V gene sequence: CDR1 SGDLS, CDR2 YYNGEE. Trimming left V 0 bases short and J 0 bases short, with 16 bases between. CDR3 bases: TGTGCCAGCAGCGTAGGGGCAGGGGCCGTTTCCTCCTACGAGCAGTACTTC. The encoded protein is CASSVGAGAVSSYEQYF.

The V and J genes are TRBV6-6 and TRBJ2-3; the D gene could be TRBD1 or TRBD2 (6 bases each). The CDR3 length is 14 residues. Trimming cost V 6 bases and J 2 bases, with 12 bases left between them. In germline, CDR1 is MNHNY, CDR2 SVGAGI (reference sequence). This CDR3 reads CASRRGEDTDTQYF. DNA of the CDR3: TGTGCCAGCAGGAGGGGGGAGGACACAGATACGCAGTATTTT.

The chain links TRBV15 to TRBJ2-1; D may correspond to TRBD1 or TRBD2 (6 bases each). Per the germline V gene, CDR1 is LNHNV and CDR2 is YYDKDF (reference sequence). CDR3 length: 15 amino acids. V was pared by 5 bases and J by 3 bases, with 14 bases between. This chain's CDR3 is CATSGYREDYNEQFF. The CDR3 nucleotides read TGTGCCACCAGCGGATACAGGGAGGACTACAATGAGCAGTTCTTC. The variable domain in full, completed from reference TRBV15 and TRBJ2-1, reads DAMVIQNPRYQVTQFGKPVTLSCSQTLNHNVMYWYQQKSSQAPKLLFHYYDKDFNNEADTPDNFQSRRPNTSFCFLDIRSPGLGDTAMYLCATSGYREDYNEQFFGPGTRLTVL.